The clone carrying this TCR beta chain was seen at least ten times. What it recognizes is unknown. The sample, roughly 9.1 milliliters of peripheral blood, was drawn from each donor. A second roughly 6 to 12 cycle PCR used barcoded and J-beta primers. TCRdb re-analysed the 5' RACE reads in MiXCR, keeping a single row per CDR3 protein. The sample yields hundreds of thousands of distinct CDR3 sequences, 29% seen once. This record belongs to a study of blood T cells in healthy people across ages. The V gene's germline CDR1 is SGHRS and CDR2 YFSETQ. With 0 bases removed from V and 1 base from J, the gap between germline ends came to 13 bases. The CDR3 runs to 16 residues. Study-level findings and limits: A roughly linear fall in TCR beta diversity per million T cells was seen with increasing age.

The V call is TRBV5-1, the J call TRBJ2-5; D may be TRBD2 (6 bases). Sequences were obtained from blood. This sequence originates from a woman of 80 years or more in good health. DNA of the CDR3: TGCGCCAGCAGCTTGGTTAGCGGAGAGATCCAAGAGACCCAGTACTTC. It codes for CASSLVSGEIQETQYF.